This T cell receptor beta chain was sequenced during a study of shared clonotypes between healthy human individuals. Study findings and constraints: Sequencing depth was expected to influence donor clonotype sharing.

The CDR3 has 11 amino acids. CDR1 and CDR2 (germline): SQVTM, ANQGSEA. J was trimmed by 9 bases and V by 8 bases; bases with no gene match: 8. In regard to this clone: Its target is not known.

Source study methods: With immunoSEQ giving junction-only sequences and no quality scores, filtering differed. Profiling relied on immunoSEQ multiplex PCR, and the TCRdb table lists in-frame clones only, not all of them. V, J and clone size reflect that table, while D and trimming were determined from the DNA. The sample lists 400,000 to 500,000 clones, 79% occurring once. Genomic DNA for unsorted samples, which was extracted with the QIAamp DNA Blood Mini kit, came from approximately 90 million PBMCs. The genes are TRBV29-1 and TRBJ2-3; TRBD2 matches at 7 bases. Sequenced input: PBMCs. The receptor was isolated from a woman aged 35 to 49 in good health. Some clones in this sample may be carry-over from other donors' samples. CDR3 sequence: CSSRTSETQYF. CDR3 DNA: TGCAGCTCGAGGACTAGTGAAACGCAGTATTTT.